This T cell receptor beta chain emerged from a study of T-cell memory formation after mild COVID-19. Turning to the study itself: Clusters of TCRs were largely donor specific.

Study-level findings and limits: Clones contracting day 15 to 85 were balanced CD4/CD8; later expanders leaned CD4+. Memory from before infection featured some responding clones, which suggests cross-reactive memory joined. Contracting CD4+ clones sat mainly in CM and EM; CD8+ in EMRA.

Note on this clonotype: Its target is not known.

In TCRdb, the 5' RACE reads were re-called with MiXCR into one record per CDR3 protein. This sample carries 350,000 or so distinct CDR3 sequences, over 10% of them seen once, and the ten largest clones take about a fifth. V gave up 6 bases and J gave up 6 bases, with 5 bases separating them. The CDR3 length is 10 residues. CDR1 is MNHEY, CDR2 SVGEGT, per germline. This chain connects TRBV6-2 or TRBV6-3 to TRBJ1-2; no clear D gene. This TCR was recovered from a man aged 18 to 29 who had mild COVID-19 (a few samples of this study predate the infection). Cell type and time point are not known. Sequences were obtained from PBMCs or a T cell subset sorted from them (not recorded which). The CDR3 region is CASRSHGYTF. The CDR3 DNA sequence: TGTGCCAGCAGGAGCCATGGCTACACCTTC.